Each of the 22 T cell receptor beta chains below was sequenced from the same sample in a study of cytomegalovirus exposure and HLA in healthy donors. PCR used 60 Vbeta primers and 13 Jbeta primers. Method: immunoSEQ multiplex PCR; TCRdb's copy keeps in-frame clones and lacks some. The repertoire consists of 75,000 to 95,000 clones, with around 77% occurring once and the leading ten covering 3% to 3.5%. Sequenced: PBMCs. The receptors here all came from a man aged 45-60 years in good health and CMV-seronegative.

The chain uses TRBV5-1 and TRBJ1-2, with D possibly matching TRBD1 (5 bases). The CDR3 loop spans 12 amino acids. Germline V gene data show CDR1 as SGHRS and CDR2 as YFSETQ. With 1 base removed from V and 7 bases from J, the gap between germline ends came to 8 bases. The CDR3 sequence is CASSLSQGGYTF. In DNA, the CDR3 is TGCGCCAGCAGCTTGTCGCAGGGTGGCTACACCTTC.

The chain uses TRBV19 and TRBJ1-4; 7 bases fit TRBD1. The CDR3 has 13 amino acids. Germline trimming cut 10 bases from V and 10 bases from J; bases unmatched to any gene: 12. In germline, CDR1 is LNHDA, CDR2 SQIVND (reference sequence). CDR3 sequence (DNA): TGTGCCATCTTCGTTCAGGCAGGGGGAAAACTGTTTTTT. Its protein product is CAIFVQAGGKLFF. The full variable domain, its missing parts supplied by reference TRBV19 and TRBJ1-4, is DGGITQSPKYLFRKEGQNVTLSCEQNLNHDAMYWYRQDPGQGLRLIYYSQIVNDFQKGDIAEGYSVSREKKESFPLTVTSAQKNPTAFYLCAIFVQAGGKLFFGSGTQLSVL.

The chain joins TRBV11-2 to TRBJ2-7, with a possible D match to TRBD1 (5 bases). CDR3 size: 16 residues. In germline, CDR1 is SGHAT, CDR2 FQNNGV. The germline V and J ends were trimmed by 5 bases and 1 base, with 18 bases remaining between them. DNA of the CDR3: TGTGCCAGCAGCCCCCATAGGTGGGGCGGATCCTACGAGCAGTACTTC. It is translated as CASSPHRWGGSYEQYF.

The rearrangement joins TRBV4-3 to TRBJ1-6; possibly TRBD1 for D (5 bases). The CDR3 covers 17 residues. Per germline, CDR1 LGHNA and CDR2 YSLEER. V was clipped by 1 base and J by 0 bases, with 10 bases between them. The DNA for the CDR3 is TGCGCCAGCAGCCAAGGGGGGGATAGCTCCTATAATTCACCCCTCCACTTT. This sequence encodes CASSQGGDSSYNSPLHF.

The chain is built from TRBV27 and TRBJ2-3; 11 positions agree with TRBD1. The V gene's germline CDR1 is MNHEY and CDR2 SMNVEV (reference sequence). V shed 7 bases and J 0 bases; nucleotides not matched to a gene: 6. There are 16 residues in the CDR3. CDR3 residues: CASITDRGPSTDTQYF. As DNA, the CDR3 is TGTGCCAGCATTACGGACAGGGGGCCGAGCACAGATACGCAGTATTTT.

The table lists this clone with a few counts. The J gene is TRBJ1-2, the V gene TRBV4-3; D may be TRBD1 (5 bases). The CDR3 has 17 residues. Germline CDR1 LGHNA, CDR2 YSLEER. The ends were cut back, 1 base at V and 8 bases at J, with 23 bases in the middle. The CDR3: CASSQVSGKRGVKGYTF. CDR3 bases: TGCGCCAGCAGCCAAGTTTCCGGGAAACGGGGGGTCAAGGGCTACACCTTC.

The rearrangement uses TRBV19 and TRBJ1-3; TRBD1 might be the D (5 bases). Germline CDR1 is LNHDA and CDR2 is SQIVND (reference sequence). The CDR3 is made up of 16 amino acids. V dropped 5 bases and J dropped 10 bases, with 24 bases sitting between them. The CDR3 sequence is CASSPGRGTLMRTIYF. DNA for the CDR3: TGTGCCAGTAGTCCCGGCCGGGGGACTCTGATGAGGACCATATATTTT.

The chain couples TRBV19 to TRBJ2-3; TRBD2 agrees at 9 bases. With 5 bases clipped from V and 6 bases from J, the junction kept 15 bases outside the gene matches. The CDR3 sequence is 17 residues long. Germline-derived CDR1 and CDR2 are LNHDA and SQIVND (reference sequence). The CDR3 DNA sequence: TGTGCCAGTAGTCCCAAGATCGATAGCGGGGGTTTTGATACGCAGTATTTT. Protein product: CASSPKIDSGGFDTQYF.

This clone was counted between two and nine times. V is TRBV5-6 and J is TRBJ1-4; TRBD1 agrees at 8 bases. The CDR3 is 15 amino acids. The ends lost 3 bases at V and 3 bases at J; junction bases unmatched: 4. CDR1 is SGHDT, CDR2 YYEEEE, per germline. CDR3 DNA: TGTGCCAGCAGCTCGCCGACAGGGGCTAATGAAAAACTGTTTTTT. Amino acid sequence: CASSSPTGANEKLFF.

The chain employs TRBV4-2 and TRBJ1-1; D is ambiguous. With 1 base removed from V and 8 bases from J, the gap between germline ends came to 8 bases. The CDR3 sequence is 12 residues long. Germline V CDR1 and CDR2: LGHNA, YNFKEQ. CDR3 sequence (DNA): TGTGCCAGCAGCCAAGTGAGGTCAGAAGCTTTCTTT. It encodes CASSQVRSEAFF.

The gene calls are TRBV5-1 and TRBJ2-7; 9 positions agree with TRBD1. Germline assignment: CDR1 SGHRS and CDR2 YFSETQ. This CDR3 is 16 amino acids long. The trim removed 3 bases at V and 3 bases at J, leaving 10 bases unmatched. The chain's CDR3 is CASSSLGQGLDYEQYF. CDR3 DNA: TGCGCCAGCAGCTCCCTCGGACAGGGGCTAGACTACGAGCAGTACTTC.

This clone was found a few times. The V call is TRBV9, the J call TRBJ2-2; tentative D call: TRBD1 (6 bases). The CDR3 spans 14 residues. Germline V CDR1 and CDR2: SGDLS, YYNGEE. V gave up 3 bases and J gave up 3 bases, with 9 bases separating them. The CDR3 reads CASSARQDTGELFF. CDR3 coding DNA: TGTGCCAGCAGCGCCCGACAGGACACCGGGGAGCTGTTTTTT.

CDR3 DNA sequence: TGTGCCAGCAGTGAGGACAGGAACTATGGCTACACCTTC. Its translation: CASSEDRNYGYTF. The rearrangement uses TRBV28 and TRBJ1-2, with 7 bases lining up with TRBD1. Germline CDR1 is MDHEN and CDR2 is SYDVKM. The V and J ends lost 5 bases and 2 bases, in that order; junction bases with no gene match: 2. CDR3 length: 13 residues.

The CDR3 loop is CASSERGGQIADTQYF. The CDR3 DNA reads as TGCGCCAGCAGTGAGAGGGGGGGGCAGATTGCAGATACGCAGTATTTT. The V call is TRBV10-2, the J call TRBJ2-3; a possible D gene is TRBD2 (7 bases). Germline loops: CDR1 WSHSY, CDR2 SAAADI. CDR3 length: 16 amino acids. V was trimmed by 2 bases and J by 4 bases, leaving 16 bases between them.

The rearrangement uses TRBV7-2 and TRBJ1-2, with 7 nucleotides matching TRBD1. CDR1 is SGHTA, CDR2 FQGNSA, per germline. J was trimmed by 4 bases and V by 5 bases; bases with no gene match: 7. The CDR3 covers 14 residues. CDR3 nucleotides: TGTGCCAGCAGCAACCAGGGGGGCGGCTATGGCTACACCTTC. It encodes CASSNQGGGYGYTF. Filled out from reference TRBV7-2 and TRBJ1-2, the complete variable domain reads GAGVSQSPSNKVTEKGKDVELRCDPISGHTALYWYRQSLGQGLEFLIYFQGNSAPDKSGLPSDRFSAERTGGSVSTLTIQRTQQEDSAVYLCASSNQGGGYGYTFGSGTRLTVV.

This chain connects TRBV6-5 to TRBJ1-2; 7 bases are a match to TRBD1. The CDR3 is made up of 14 amino acids. Germline V gene data show CDR1 as MNHEY and CDR2 as SVGAGI. With V trimmed by 6 bases and J by 4 bases, 8 bases remained unmatched. The DNA of the CDR3 is TGTGCCAGCAGATCCGGACAGGCCGGCTATGGCTACACCTTC. Translation gives CASRSGQAGYGYTF.

V and J are TRBV6-5 and TRBJ2-5; TRBD2 matches 7 bases. CDR1 is MNHEY and CDR2 is SVGAGI in the germline V gene. The ends lost 5 bases at V and 5 bases at J; junction bases unmatched: 8. The CDR3 consists of 14 residues. CDR3 protein: CASSEPGGGETQYF. DNA for the CDR3: TGTGCCAGCAGTGAGCCGGGGGGTGGCGAGACCCAGTACTTC.

This chain links TRBV19 with TRBJ1-3; unclear D gene. The V and J ends lost 4 bases and 0 bases respectively, with 10 bases between them. CDR1 and CDR2 from the germline V gene are LNHDA and SQIVND (reference sequence). The CDR3 length is 15 residues. CDR3 sequence: CASSNIDNSGNTIYF. For the CDR3, the DNA is TGTGCCAGTAGTAATATAGACAACTCTGGAAACACCATATATTTT.

This clone occurred many times. The chain couples TRBV14 to TRBJ1-4; no definite D call. This CDR3 comprises 14 residues. Trimming pared 5 bases from V and 7 bases from J, leaving 14 bases between. The V gene's germline CDR1 is SGHDN and CDR2 FVKESK. The DNA of the CDR3 is TGTGCCAGCAGCAGGGAGGGTCGGAGTGAAAAACTGTTTTTT. Protein product: CASSREGRSEKLFF.

This clone was counted between two and nine times. The V gene is TRBV28, the J gene TRBJ2-7; TRBD1 matches 8 bases. From germline, CDR1 is MDHEN and CDR2 SYDVKM. V gave up 2 bases and J gave up 1 base; unmatched junction bases: 1. The CDR3 length is 14 residues. The CDR3 reads CASSLQGASYEQYF. The CDR3 DNA reads TGTGCCAGCAGTTTACAGGGGGCTTCCTACGAGCAGTACTTC.

This clone occurred a few times. The CDR3 sequence is CASSLETRENTEAFF. CDR3 bases: TGCGCCAGCAGCCTCGAAACCAGGGAGAACACTGAAGCTTTCTTT. The V gene is TRBV4-1, the J gene TRBJ1-1, with D possibly being TRBD1 (5 bases). This CDR3 comprises 15 residues. The V and J ends lost 4 bases and 1 base respectively, with 13 bases between them. The germline gives CDR1 MGHRA, CDR2 YSYEKL.

This chain uses TRBV10-3 with TRBJ2-2; 11 nucleotides line up with TRBD1. CDR3 length equals 15 residues. Unmatched junction bases numbered 3, after V lost 4 bases and J lost 5 bases. From germline, CDR1 is ENHRY and CDR2 SYGVKD. The CDR3 nucleotides read TGTGCCATCAGTGCGGGACAGGGGGGAACCGGGGAGCTGTTTTTT. It encodes CAISAGQGGTGELFF.